This record looks at one T cell receptor (beta chain) sequence and its context. V shed 6 bases, J shed 3 bases, and the junction held 15 bases outside the gene matches. This CDR3 has 18 residues. The V gene's germline CDR1 is SGHVS and CDR2 FQNEAQ. This entry belongs to a study of blood T cell repertoires in COVID-19. TCRdb keeps only in-frame clones here, not all; method: immunoSEQ multiplex PCR. The sample holds about 180,000 clones; roughly 77% are singletons and the top ten take 5% to 8.5%. The receptor's source is a man aged 65 to 79 with active or convalescent COVID-19. Sequencing used peripheral blood. The chain joins TRBV7-8 to TRBJ2-2; TRBD2 aligns across 8 bases. CDR3 DNA: TGTGCCAGCAGTCGTCCGGGAGGGATTGAGGGCGACACCGGGGAGCTGTTTTTT. The encoded protein is CASSRPGGIEGDTGELFF.